This entry describes one T cell receptor (beta chain). The antigen is unknown. The data originate from a study of cytomegalovirus exposure and HLA in healthy donors. The wider study: The platform used for the 110 or so validation repertoires matched that of the 666 first-cohort repertoires, a later analysis reported. Whole-study results and caveats: Most TCRs appeared rarely, but some public TCRs recurred in many donors. For cytomegalovirus status, the classifier reportedly gave diagnoses with high specificity and sensitivity.

Measured with immunoSEQ multiplex PCR; TCRdb has only the in-frame clones, and not every one. The data contain 150,000 to 200,000 clones, roughly 95% of them singletons. The sample was PBMCs. This clonotype was sampled from a woman under 30 in good health and CMV-seronegative.

The CDR3 DNA sequence: TGTGCCAGCAGTTCAGGGACAGGGTTCTATGGCTACACCTTC. It translates to CASSSGTGFYGYTF. The rearrangement links TRBV27 to TRBJ1-2, with 9 bases fitting TRBD1. The V gene's germline CDR1 is MNHEY and CDR2 SMNVEV (reference sequence). Losses at the gene ends were 4 bases for V and 4 bases for J; bases not matched to a gene: 4. CDR3 length equals 14 residues.